This is a list of T cell receptor beta chains from one sample in a study of monozygotic twins with inflammatory bowel disease. Following a re-call of the 5' RACE reads, TCRdb has one entry per CDR3 protein and lacks DNA. Its listing shows around 100,000 distinct CDR3 sequences. The sequencing sample was made of blood. Receptors were obtained from a human donor with ulcerative colitis or Crohn's disease, or a healthy co-twin of an affected twin (not recorded which). The CDR3 runs from the conserved cysteine through the conserved F or W. Fields, in order: J gene, V gene, CDR3 protein.

TRBJ1-5 TRBV10-3 CAISESSRTTQHF
TRBJ1-4 TRBV7-9 CASSSPGRGEKLFF
TRBJ2-7 TRBV7-2 CASSLETSRGIQYF
TRBJ2-2 TRBV20-1 CSASRGPNTGELFF
TRBJ2-1 TRBV24-1 CATSHPTGGGYNEQFF
TRBJ1-6 TRBV28 CASSLSRGNPPLHF
TRBJ2-4 TRBV2 CASRMDGNIQYF
TRBJ2-7 TRBV4-3 CASSQVGAGGPHEQYF
TRBJ1-1 TRBV20-1 CSARGDGMNTEAFF
TRBJ2-3 TRBV5-5 CAARLGGRSTDTQYF
TRBJ1-2 TRBV5-5 CASSLSRNYGYTF
TRBJ2-5 TRBV29-1 CSVEVTETQYF
TRBJ1-2 TRBV7-2 CASSPVTGGGYTF
TRBJ2-7 TRBV4-3 CASSQVGRGRSGEQYF
TRBJ2-3 TRBV18 CASSRLDRTRAQYF
TRBJ2-7 TRBV20-1 CSAPSDLWEQYF
TRBJ2-1 TRBV27 CASGRSGVYNEQFF
TRBJ1-5 TRBV24-1 CATSDGGRANQPQHF
TRBJ1-2 TRBV14 CASSPSRQGRFGYTF
TRBJ1-5 TRBV5-1 CASSLGDISNQPQHF
TRBJ2-7 TRBV14 CASSPAGTVSYEQYF
TRBJ2-1 TRBV5-1 CASSLDAAGGYEQFF
TRBJ1-6 TRBV7-2 CASSPRPQGRNSPLHF
TRBJ2-3 TRBV5-1 CASSFRGADTQYF
TRBJ2-2 TRBV14 CAGRYKNTGELFF
TRBJ2-3 TRBV7-6 CASSMRTALSTDTQYF
TRBJ1-5 TRBV6-1 CASNRSNQPQHF
TRBJ2-7 TRBV5-1 CASSFRGQYEQYF
TRBJ1-5 TRBV6-1 CASAHGDGVVQPQHF
TRBJ2-3 TRBV12-3/TRBV12-4 CASSLRLASDTQYF
TRBJ2-5 TRBV5-1 CASSPRRPLAAQETQYF
TRBJ2-7 TRBV28 CASKAKPGQGRYEQYF
TRBJ1-4 TRBV12-3/TRBV12-4 CASSSPTKLFF
TRBJ2-7 TRBV6-1 CASRRWQDSYEQYF
TRBJ2-4 TRBV2 CASKPVTLAKNIQYF
TRBJ2-7 TRBV6-5 CASSSHGSGRSYEQYF
TRBJ1-1 TRBV6-2/TRBV6-3 CASSYAWKDTEAFF
TRBJ1-6 TRBV4-3 CASSQGPQGSYNSPLHF
TRBJ2-7 TRBV5-1 CASSLERDPYEQYF
TRBJ2-5 TRBV28 CASEAQGAWETQYF
TRBJ2-1 TRBV27 CASSLSGFNEQFF
TRBJ1-5 TRBV6-2/TRBV6-3 CASSTPEPQHF